Below are 13 T cell receptor beta chains sequenced from a single sample in a study of blood T cell repertoires in COVID-19. Only in-frame clones appear in the TCRdb table, and some are missing; sequencing was by immunoSEQ multiplex PCR. The repertoire holds under 100,000 clones, around 82% seen once, with 15% to 20% in the top ten. Sequencing used peripheral blood. Source of these receptors: a woman aged 55-70 years with acute or convalescent COVID-19.

This sequence joins TRBV11-3 and TRBJ2-1; no reliable D call. The CDR3 loop spans 14 amino acids. The germline gives CDR1 SGHNT, CDR2 YENEEA. Between the trimmed V and J ends, which lost 2 bases and 9 bases, there was a span of 14 bases. The CDR3 region is CASSLFPRAGEQFF. The CDR3 coding sequence is TGTGCCAGCAGCTTATTCCCCCGTGCAGGTGAGCAGTTCTTC.

The count of this clone is one. The chain joins TRBV6-5 to TRBJ2-7; 8 nucleotides align to TRBD2. Per the germline V gene, CDR1 is MNHEY and CDR2 is SVGAGI. Trimming took 0 bases from V and 0 from J; bases not matched to a gene: 4. The CDR3 totals 16 residues. CDR3 region: CASSYSGRGDSYEQYF. The DNA for the CDR3 is TGTGCCAGCAGTTACTCGGGGCGGGGGGACTCCTACGAGCAGTACTTC.

The V gene is TRBV7-9, the J gene TRBJ2-1; TRBD2 is a possible D gene (5 bases). The germline gives CDR1 SEHNR, CDR2 FQNEAQ (reference sequence). V dropped 3 bases and J dropped 6 bases, with 12 bases sitting between them. CDR3 size: 14 residues. The CDR3 here is CASSLNERSNEQFF. The CDR3 region has the DNA TGTGCCAGCAGCTTGAATGAGCGGTCCAATGAGCAGTTCTTC.

The V gene is TRBV19, the J gene TRBJ1-1; a weak D match, TRBD1 (6 bases). The CDR3 has 14 amino acids. With 8 bases removed from V and 4 bases from J, the gap between germline ends came to 17 bases. From germline, CDR1 is LNHDA and CDR2 SQIVND (reference sequence). The CDR3 here is CASQAGGASTEAFF. The CDR3 DNA reads as TGTGCCAGTCAAGCTGGGGGGGCAAGCACTGAAGCTTTCTTT.

This clone was picked up one time. This sequence joins TRBV30 and TRBJ2-3; a possible D gene is TRBD1 (5 bases). The CDR3 covers 15 residues. V was clipped by 1 base and J by 0 bases, with 11 bases between them. Germline lookup yields CDR1 GTSNPN and CDR2 SVGIG (reference sequence). The CDR3 sequence is CAWSAHAGSTDTQYF. The CDR3 DNA reads as TGTGCCTGGAGTGCACACGCAGGGAGCACAGATACGCAGTATTTT.

This chain joins TRBV9 and TRBJ2-2, with no clear D. Trimming took off 0 bases at V and 1 base at J, with 4 bases between the two ends. In germline, CDR1 is SGDLS, CDR2 YYNGEE. The CDR3 is made up of 14 amino acids. The DNA for the CDR3 is TGTGCCAGCAGCGTAGTCGGGAACACCGGGGAGCTGTTTTTT. Translation gives CASSVVGNTGELFF.

The chain employs TRBV30 and TRBJ2-7, with D possibly matching TRBD2 (5 bases). Germline V CDR1 and CDR2: GTSNPN, SVGIG (reference sequence). This CDR3 region has 16 residues. With 0 bases removed from V and 2 bases from J, the gap between germline ends came to 17 bases. CDR3 sequence (DNA): TGTGCCTGGAGTGTACAAGCTCTCGGGATAACCTACGAGCAGTACTTC. It is translated as CAWSVQALGITYEQYF.

This chain connects TRBV4-2 to TRBJ2-2, with 7 nucleotides matching TRBD1. V dropped 0 bases and J dropped 0; count of bases not matched to a gene: 4. CDR1 and CDR2 (germline): LGHNA, YNFKEQ. This CDR3 region has 17 residues. The CDR3 nucleotides are TGTGCCAGCAGCCAAGAACCCACAGGGGCGAACACCGGGGAGCTGTTTTTT. Its translation is CASSQEPTGANTGELFF.

This chain uses TRBV3-1 (or the pseudogene TRBV3-2) with TRBJ1-2, with D perhaps matching TRBD1 (5 bases). Germline V gene sequence: CDR1 LGHDT, CDR2 YNNKEL (reference sequence). This CDR3 contains 13 residues. The V and J ends lost 4 bases and 7 bases respectively, with 13 bases between them. The CDR3 bases are TGTGCCAGCAGCCGGACACAAGTTCGTGGCTACACCTTC. This gives the protein CASSRTQVRGYTF.

In regard to this clone: Different DNA sequences within this sample yield the same CDR3. The rearrangement links TRBV5-1 to TRBJ2-7; D unresolved. Trimming pared 2 bases from V and 2 bases from J, leaving 5 bases between. CDR1 SGHRS and CDR2 YFSETQ come from the germline V gene. CDR3 length equals 12 residues. CDR3 bases: TGCGCCAGCAGCTTAGGAGCCTACGAGCAGTACTTC. Its protein is CASSLGAYEQYF. Using reference TRBV5-1 and TRBJ2-7 for the parts outside the CDR3, the full variable domain is KAGVTQTPRYLIKTRGQQVTLSCSPISGHRSVSWYQQTPGQGLQFLFEYFSETQRNKGNFPGRFSGRQFSNSRSEMNVSTLELGDSALYLCASSLGAYEQYFGPGTRLTVT.

The chain joins TRBV6-1 to TRBJ1-6, with D perhaps TRBD1 (5 bases). The CDR3 covers 15 residues. V was shortened by 2 bases and J by 8 bases, with 13 bases between the two germline ends. The germline CDR1 and CDR2 sequences are MNHNS and SASEGT. The CDR3 loop is CASSERQGRHSPLHF. CDR3 DNA sequence: TGTGCCAGCAGTGAACGGCAGGGTCGGCATTCACCCCTCCACTTT.

The chain couples TRBV9 to TRBJ2-1; 14 bases are a match to TRBD2. This CDR3 has 14 amino acids. With V trimmed by 9 bases and J by 4 bases, 3 bases remained unmatched. Germline V CDR1 and CDR2: SGDLS, YYNGEE. In DNA, the CDR3 is TGTGCCACAGGACTAGCGGGAGGTTACAATGAGCAGTTCTTC. Translation gives CATGLAGGYNEQFF. Variable domain in full (rest from reference TRBV9 and TRBJ2-1): DSGVTQTPKHLITATGQRVTLRCSPRSGDLSVYWYQQSLDQGLQFLIQYYNGEERAKGNILERFSAQQFPDLHSELNLSSLELGDSALYFCATGLAGGYNEQFFGPGTRLTVL.

The rearrangement joins TRBV20-1 to TRBJ1-1; TRBD1 might be the D (6 bases). This CDR3 has 11 residues. Germline V CDR1 and CDR2: DFQATT, SNEGSKA (reference sequence). Trimming removed 5 bases from V and 5 bases from J, with 9 bases in between. CDR3 nucleotide sequence: TGCAGTGCTGATACAGGGACTGAAGCTTTCTTT. Translation: CSADTGTEAFF.